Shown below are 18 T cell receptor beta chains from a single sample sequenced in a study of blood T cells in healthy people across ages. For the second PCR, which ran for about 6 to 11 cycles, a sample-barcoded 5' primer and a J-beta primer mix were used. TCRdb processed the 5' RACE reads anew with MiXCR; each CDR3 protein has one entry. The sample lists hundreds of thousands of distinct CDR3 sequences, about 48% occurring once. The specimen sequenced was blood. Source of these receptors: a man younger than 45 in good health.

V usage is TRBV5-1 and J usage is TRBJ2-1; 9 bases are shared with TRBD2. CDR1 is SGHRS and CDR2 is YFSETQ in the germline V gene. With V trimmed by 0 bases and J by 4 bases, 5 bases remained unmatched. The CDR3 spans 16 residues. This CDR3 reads CASSLDSSGGYNEQFF. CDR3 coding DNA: TGCGCCAGCAGCTTGGATAGTAGCGGGGGATACAATGAGCAGTTCTTC. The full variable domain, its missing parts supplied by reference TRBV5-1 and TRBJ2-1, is KAGVTQTPRYLIKTRGQQVTLSCSPISGHRSVSWYQQTPGQGLQFLFEYFSETQRNKGNFPGRFSGRQFSNSRSEMNVSTLELGDSALYLCASSLDSSGGYNEQFFGPGTRLTVL.

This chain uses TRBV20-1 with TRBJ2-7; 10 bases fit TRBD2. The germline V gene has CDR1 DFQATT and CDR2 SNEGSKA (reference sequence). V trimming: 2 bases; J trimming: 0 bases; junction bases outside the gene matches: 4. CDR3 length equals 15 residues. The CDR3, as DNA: TGCAGTGCTAGAATACTAGCGGGACACTCCTACGAGCAGTACTTC. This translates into CSARILAGHSYEQYF.

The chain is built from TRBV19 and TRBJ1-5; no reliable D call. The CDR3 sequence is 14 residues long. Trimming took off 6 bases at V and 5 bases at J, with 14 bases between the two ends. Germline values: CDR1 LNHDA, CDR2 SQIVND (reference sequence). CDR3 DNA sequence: TGTGCCAGTAGCATCACCCGAGCGGATCAGCCCCAGCATTTT. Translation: CASSITRADQPQHF.

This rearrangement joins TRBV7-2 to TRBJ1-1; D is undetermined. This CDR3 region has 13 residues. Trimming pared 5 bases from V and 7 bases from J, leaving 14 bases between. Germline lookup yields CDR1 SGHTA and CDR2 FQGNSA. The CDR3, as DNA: TGTGCCAGCAGCACACCGGATCGCCTTGAAGCTTTCTTT. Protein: CASSTPDRLEAFF.

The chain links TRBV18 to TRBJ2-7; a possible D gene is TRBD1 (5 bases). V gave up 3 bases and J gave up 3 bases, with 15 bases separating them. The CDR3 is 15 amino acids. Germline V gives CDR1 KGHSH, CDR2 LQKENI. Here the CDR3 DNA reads TGTGCCAGCTCACCTCTGGGGCCCAGCGACTACGAGCAGTACTTC. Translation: CASSPLGPSDYEQYF.

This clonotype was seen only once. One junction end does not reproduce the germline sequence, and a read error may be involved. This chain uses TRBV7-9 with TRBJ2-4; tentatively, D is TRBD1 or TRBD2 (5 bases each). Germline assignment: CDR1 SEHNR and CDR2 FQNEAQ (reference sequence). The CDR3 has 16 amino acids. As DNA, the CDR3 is TGTGCCAGCACCTCGAGTACGGGGACGGCCAAAAACATTCAGTGCTTC. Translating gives CASTSSTGTAKNIQCF.

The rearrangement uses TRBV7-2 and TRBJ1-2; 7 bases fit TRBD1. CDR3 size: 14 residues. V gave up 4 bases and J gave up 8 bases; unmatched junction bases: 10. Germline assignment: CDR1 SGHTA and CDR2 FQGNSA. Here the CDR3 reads CASSSEGARGGYTF. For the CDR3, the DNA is TGTGCCAGCAGCTCAGAGGGGGCGCGAGGGGGCTACACCTTC.

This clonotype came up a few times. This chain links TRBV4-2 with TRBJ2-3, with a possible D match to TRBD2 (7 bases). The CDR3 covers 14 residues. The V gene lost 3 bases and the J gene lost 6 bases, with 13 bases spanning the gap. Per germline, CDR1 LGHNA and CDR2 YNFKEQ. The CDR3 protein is CASSHKTGGDTQYF. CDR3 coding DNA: TGTGCCAGCAGCCACAAAACGGGGGGCGATACGCAGTATTTT.

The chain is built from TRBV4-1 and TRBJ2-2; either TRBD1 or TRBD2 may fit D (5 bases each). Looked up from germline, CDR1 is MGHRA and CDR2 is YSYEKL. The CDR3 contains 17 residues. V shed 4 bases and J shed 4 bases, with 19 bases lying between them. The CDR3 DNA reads TGCGCCAGCAGCCGGGATAGTCAGGGCGCGGGCACCGGGGAGCTGTTTTTT. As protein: CASSRDSQGAGTGELFF.

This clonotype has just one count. CDR3 in amino acids: CASSPPDRAQPQHF. CDR3 nucleotide sequence: TGTGCCAGCAGTCCTCCGGACAGGGCGCAGCCCCAGCATTTT. The chain is built from TRBV6-6 and TRBJ1-5; TRBD1 agrees at 8 bases. V dropped 5 bases and J dropped 7; count of bases not matched to a gene: 7. The CDR3 is 14 amino acids. Germline V lookup: CDR1 MNHNY, CDR2 SVGAGI (reference sequence).

The DNA of the CDR3 is TGTGCCAGCAGTCCGGGGACTAGCGGGGGACTTGAGCAGTTCTTC. Protein product: CASSPGTSGGLEQFF. The chain employs TRBV12-3 or TRBV12-4 and TRBJ2-1, with TRBD2 matching over 14 bases. The CDR3 totals 15 residues. V shed 5 bases, J shed 9 bases, and the junction held 6 bases outside the gene matches.

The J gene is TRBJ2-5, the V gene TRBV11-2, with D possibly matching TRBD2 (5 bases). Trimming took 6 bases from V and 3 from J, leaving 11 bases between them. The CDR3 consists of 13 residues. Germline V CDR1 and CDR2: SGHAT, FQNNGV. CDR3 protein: CASRAGLEETQYF. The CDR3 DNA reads TGTGCCAGCAGGGCTGGACTGGAAGAGACCCAGTACTTC.

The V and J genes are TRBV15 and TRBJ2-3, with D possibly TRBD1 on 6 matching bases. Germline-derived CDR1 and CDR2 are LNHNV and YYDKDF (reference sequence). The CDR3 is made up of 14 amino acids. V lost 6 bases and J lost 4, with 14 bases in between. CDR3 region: CATRATGQPDTQYF. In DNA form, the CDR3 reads TGTGCCACCAGGGCCACAGGGCAGCCAGATACGCAGTATTTT.

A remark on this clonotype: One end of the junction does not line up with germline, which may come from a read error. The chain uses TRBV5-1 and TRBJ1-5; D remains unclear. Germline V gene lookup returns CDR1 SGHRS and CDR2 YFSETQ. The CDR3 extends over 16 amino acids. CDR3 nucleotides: TGCGCCATCAGCTCTGATATCGGGGATAGCAATCAGCCCCAGCATTTT. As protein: CAISSDIGDSNQPQHF.

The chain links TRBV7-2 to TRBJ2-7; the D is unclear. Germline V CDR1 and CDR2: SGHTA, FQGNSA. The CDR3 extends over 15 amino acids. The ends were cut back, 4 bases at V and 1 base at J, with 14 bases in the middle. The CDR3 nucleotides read TGTGCCAGCAGCTACGGCAGTTGGAAATCCTACGAGCAGTACTTC. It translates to CASSYGSWKSYEQYF.

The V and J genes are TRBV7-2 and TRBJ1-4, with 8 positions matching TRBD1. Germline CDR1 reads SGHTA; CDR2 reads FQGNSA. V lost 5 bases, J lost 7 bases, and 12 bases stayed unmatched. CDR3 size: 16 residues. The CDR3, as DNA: TGTGCCAGCAGCCTTACAAAGACAGGGGTTGCTGAAAAACTGTTTTTT. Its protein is CASSLTKTGVAEKLFF.

DNA for the CDR3: TGTGCCATCAGGGGAGGGGAAAATTCACCCCTCCACTTT. It yields the protein CAIRGGENSPLHF. V gene TRBV10-3 combines with J gene TRBJ1-6, with a tentative D call TRBD1 (5 bases). V was pared by 6 bases and J by 7 bases, with 10 bases between. The CDR3 spans 13 residues. Germline assignment: CDR1 ENHRY and CDR2 SYGVKD.

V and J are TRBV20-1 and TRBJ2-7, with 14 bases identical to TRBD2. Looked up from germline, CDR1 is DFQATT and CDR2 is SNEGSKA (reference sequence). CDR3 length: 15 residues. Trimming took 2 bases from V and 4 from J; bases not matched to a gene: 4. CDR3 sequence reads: CSARKTSGGVYEQYF. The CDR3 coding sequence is TGCAGTGCTAGAAAGACTAGCGGGGGGGTATACGAGCAGTACTTC.